The 21 T cell receptor beta chains reported below all come from one sample, sequenced in a study of OX40 agonist ivuxolimab in advanced cancers. Sequencing used immunoSEQ multiplex PCR; TCRdb keeps in-frame clones, though not all of them. The sample consists of roughly 86,000 clones, about 90% of them appearing once. Sequencing was performed on CD4+ or CD8+ T cells sorted from blood, taken in a trial of the OX40 agonist ivuxolimab. These TCRs come from an adult with an advanced solid tumor such as melanoma, head and neck, liver or kidney cancer.

V and J are TRBV30 and TRBJ2-5, with D tentatively TRBD2 (6 bases). The assigned J gene may be wrong: the sequence end matches TRBJ2-7 better. This CDR3 is 11 amino acids long. The germline V gene encodes CDR1 GTSNPN and CDR2 SVGIG (reference sequence). CDR3 nucleotide sequence: TGTGCCAGTGGACTACTATACGAGCAGTACTTC. Translated: CASGLLYEQYF.

The chain couples TRBV11-2 to TRBJ2-1; 13 bases align to TRBD2. This CDR3 comprises 16 residues. The junction had 6 bases not matched to a gene; V was cut back by 4 bases and J by 6 bases. CDR1 is SGHAT, CDR2 FQNNGV, per germline. DNA of the CDR3: TGTGCCAGCAGCTCCCAGACTAGCGGGAGGCTCAATGAGCAGTTCTTC. Protein sequence: CASSSQTSGRLNEQFF.

The gene calls are TRBV29-1 and TRBJ1-2; no definite D call. The CDR3 has 13 amino acids. The V and J ends lost 3 bases and 4 bases respectively, with 12 bases between them. Germline lookup yields CDR1 SQVTM and CDR2 ANQGSEA. CDR3 amino acids: CSVDAGFGYGYTF. In nucleotides, the CDR3 is TGCAGCGTTGATGCGGGCTTCGGCTATGGCTACACCTTC. Based on the CDR3 plus reference TRBV29-1 and TRBJ1-2, the full variable domain is SAVISQKPSRDICQRGTSLTIQCQVDSQVTMMFWYRQQPGQSLTLIATANQGSEATYESGFVIDKFPISRPNLTFSTLTVSNMSPEDSSIYLCSVDAGFGYGYTFGSGTRLTVV.

The chain has TRBV4-3 and TRBJ2-5, with 12 bases aligning to TRBD2. This CDR3 spans 15 amino acids. V was pared by 2 bases and J by 4 bases, with 2 bases of the junction left unmatched. Germline-derived CDR1 and CDR2 are LGHNA and YSLEER. The CDR3: CASSQLAGGRETQYF. The DNA for the CDR3 is TGCGCCAGCAGCCAACTAGCGGGAGGGAGAGAGACCCAGTACTTC.

This chain joins TRBV19 and TRBJ2-1, with TRBD1 identical over 7 bases. J lost 5 bases, V lost 3 bases, and 7 bases had no gene match. The CDR3 is made up of 15 amino acids. Germline CDR1 LNHDA, CDR2 SQIVND (reference sequence). CDR3: CASSISGTDNNEQFF. For the CDR3, the DNA is TGTGCCAGTAGTATCTCCGGGACAGATAACAATGAGCAGTTCTTC. The whole variable domain, remainder taken from reference TRBV19 and TRBJ2-1, is DGGITQSPKYLFRKEGQNVTLSCEQNLNHDAMYWYRQDPGQGLRLIYYSQIVNDFQKGDIAEGYSVSREKKESFPLTVTSAQKNPTAFYLCASSISGTDNNEQFFGPGTRLTVL.

The rearrangement joins TRBV5-1 to TRBJ2-5; 7 bases fit TRBD2. The CDR3 contains 16 residues. CDR1 is SGHRS, CDR2 YFSETQ, per germline. J lost 5 bases, V lost 4 bases, and 14 bases had no gene match. The CDR3 bases are TGCGCCAGCAGCCTGGCACTAGCGTCCCTGAAGGAGACCCAGTACTTC. Amino acid sequence: CASSLALASLKETQYF.

This clone was seen a few times. The rearrangement uses TRBV5-1 and TRBJ2-1; D is perhaps TRBD1 (5 bases). Germline V gives CDR1 SGHRS, CDR2 YFSETQ. Trimming left V 0 bases short and J 5 bases short, with 15 bases between. The length of the CDR3 is 16 residues. This CDR3 is CASSLEGQVGNNEQFF. For the CDR3, the DNA is TGCGCCAGCAGCTTGGAGGGGCAGGTGGGGAACAATGAGCAGTTCTTC.

The rearrangement joins TRBV19 to TRBJ2-4, with D hard to call. The V end was cut by 1 base, the J end by 1 base, with 14 bases between. The CDR3 consists of 17 residues. Germline V CDR1 and CDR2: LNHDA, SQIVND (reference sequence). The CDR3 here is CASSIGGWGNAKNIQYF. For the CDR3, the DNA is TGTGCCAGTAGTATAGGAGGTTGGGGTAATGCCAAAAACATTCAGTACTTC.

V gene TRBV28 combines with J gene TRBJ1-2; TRBD1 matches at 8 bases. V was pared by 7 bases and J by 1 base, with 5 bases of the junction left unmatched. Germline values: CDR1 MDHEN, CDR2 SYDVKM. The CDR3 runs to 14 residues. CDR3 nucleotide sequence: TGTGCCAGCATATCCGGACAGGGTAACTATGGCTACACCTTC. It encodes CASISGQGNYGYTF.

The gene calls are TRBV21-1 and TRBJ2-5; whether TRBD2, the table's D call, matches the DNA was not checked. TRBV21-1 is labeled a pseudogene. The CDR3 spans 12 residues. CDR3 amino acids: CARRVSQETQYF. The CDR3 DNA follows: TGTGCCAGGCGGGTTTCCCAAGAGACCCAGTACTTC.

The chain carries TRBV30 and TRBJ1-5; D gene unclear. The CDR3 has 14 amino acids. The ends were cut back, 3 bases at V and 5 bases at J, with 14 bases in the middle. CDR1 and CDR2 (germline): GTSNPN, SVGIG (reference sequence). The CDR3 DNA follows: TGTGCCTGGAGGGGGTTAGGGTACGATCAGCCCCAGCATTTT. Translated, it gives CAWRGLGYDQPQHF.

CDR3 bases: TGCGCCAGCAGCCAAGTTTCGGGGGCCGGGGAGCTGTTTTTT. Its protein is CASSQVSGAGELFF. The chain recombines TRBV5-1 with TRBJ2-2; the D gene is possibly TRBD2 (6 bases). This CDR3 comprises 14 residues. Germline V CDR1 and CDR2: SGHRS, YFSETQ. Trimming took 4 bases from V and 6 from J, leaving 13 bases between them.

The chain couples TRBV30 to TRBJ2-3, with D possibly matching TRBD1 (6 bases). Deletions cut 3 bases from V and 3 bases from J, with 13 bases between. This CDR3 region has 14 residues. Germline CDR1 and CDR2: GTSNPN and SVGIG (reference sequence). The CDR3 DNA follows: TGTGCCTGGAGATGGGGGCCGCAAACAGATACGCAGTATTTT. This encodes CAWRWGPQTDTQYF.

The genes are TRBV18 and TRBJ2-2; 8 bases map to TRBD1. The CDR3 length is 13 residues. CDR1 and CDR2 from the germline V gene are KGHSH and LQKENI. With V trimmed by 5 bases and J by 6 bases, 2 bases remained unmatched. DNA of the CDR3: TGTGCCAGCTCATTACAGGGGGCCGGGGAGCTGTTTTTT. It yields the protein CASSLQGAGELFF.

The rearrangement links TRBV6-1 to TRBJ2-5; maybe TRBD1 (5 bases). CDR1 and CDR2 from the germline V gene are MNHNS and SASEGT. This CDR3 is 15 amino acids long. V was cut by 7 bases and J by 1 base, with 16 bases left in between. In DNA form, the CDR3 reads TGTGCCAGCAAGGAGAGTTTACAGGTCCAAGAGACCCAGTACTTC. It codes for CASKESLQVQETQYF.

A few counts support this clone. The chain combines TRBV2 with TRBJ2-1, with D possibly being TRBD2 (5 bases). The germline V gene encodes CDR1 SNHLY and CDR2 FYNNEI. The V end was cut by 7 bases, the J end by 4 bases, with 14 bases between. This CDR3 spans 14 amino acids. The CDR3: CASNPSGGYNEQFF. The DNA of the CDR3 is TGTGCCAGCAATCCAAGCGGCGGATACAATGAGCAGTTCTTC.

The CDR3 DNA follows: TGTGCCAGCAAAGGTTACACCGGGGAGCTGTTTTTT. Translation: CASKGYTGELFF. The rearrangement joins TRBV6-1 to TRBJ2-2, with D uncertain. The germline V gene encodes CDR1 MNHNS and CDR2 SASEGT. There are 12 residues in the CDR3. V gave up 7 bases and J gave up 3 bases, with 6 bases separating them.

The chain is built from TRBV9 and TRBJ1-2; possible D gene TRBD1, 6 bases. Germline CDR1 SGDLS, CDR2 YYNGEE. The germline V and J ends were trimmed by 0 bases and 7 bases, with 13 bases remaining between them. The CDR3 loop spans 14 amino acids. The chain's CDR3 is CASSVDVGGRGYTF. The CDR3 coding sequence is TGTGCCAGCAGCGTAGATGTTGGGGGCCGTGGCTACACCTTC.

V usage is TRBV20-1 and J usage is TRBJ2-3; no reliable D call. CDR1 DFQATT and CDR2 SNEGSKA come from the germline V gene (reference sequence). This CDR3 has 10 amino acids. The germline V and J ends were trimmed by 5 bases and 5 bases, with 5 bases remaining between them. DNA for the CDR3: TGCAGTGCTGCCGAAGATACGCAGTATTTT. It translates to CSAAEDTQYF.

The J gene is TRBJ2-7, the V gene TRBV7-2, with 7 bases that match TRBD1. J was trimmed by 6 bases and V by 6 bases; bases with no gene match: 8. This CDR3 region has 13 residues. Germline CDR1 and CDR2: SGHTA and FQGNSA. CDR3 DNA: TGTGCCAGCAGTCTGGGACAGTCCGGCGAGCAGTACTTC. It yields the protein CASSLGQSGEQYF.

This sequence joins TRBV2 and TRBJ2-4; TRBD2 agrees at 8 bases. Germline values: CDR1 SNHLY, CDR2 FYNNEI. J was trimmed by 0 bases and V by 8 bases; bases with no gene match: 3. This CDR3 is 14 amino acids long. As DNA, the CDR3 is TGTGCCAGCGGGCGGGGGGAAGCCAAAAACATTCAGTACTTC. This gives the protein CASGRGEAKNIQYF.